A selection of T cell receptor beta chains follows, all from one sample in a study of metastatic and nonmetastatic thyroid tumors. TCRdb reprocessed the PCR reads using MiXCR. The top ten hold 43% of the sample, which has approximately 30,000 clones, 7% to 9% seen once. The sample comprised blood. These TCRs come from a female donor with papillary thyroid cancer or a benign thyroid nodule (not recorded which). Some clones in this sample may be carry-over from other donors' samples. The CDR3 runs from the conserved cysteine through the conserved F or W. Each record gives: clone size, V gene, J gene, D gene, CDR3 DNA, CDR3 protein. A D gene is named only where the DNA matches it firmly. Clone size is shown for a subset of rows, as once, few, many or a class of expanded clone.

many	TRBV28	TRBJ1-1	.	TGTGCCAGCAGGGGCGGGACGGCGTTTGTCCTCTTT	CASRGGTAFVLF
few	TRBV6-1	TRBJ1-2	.	TGTGCCAGCAGTGAGGGAACAGATGCTAACTATGGATACACCTTC	CASSEGTDANYGYTF
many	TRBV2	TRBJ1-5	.	TGTGCCAGCACCTTGTATGGCGGAAGAGGCAATCAGCCCCAGCATTTT	CASTLYGGRGNQPQHF
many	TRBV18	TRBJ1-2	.	TGTGCCAGCTCACCAGTCGCTGGGAACTCTAACTATGGCTACACCTTC	CASSPVAGNSNYGYTF
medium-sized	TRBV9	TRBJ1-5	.	TGTGCCAGCAGCGTAGGCGGGGACAATCAGCCCCAGCATTTT	CASSVGGDNQPQHF
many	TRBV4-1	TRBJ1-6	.	TGCGCCAGCAGCCAAGAGGCGAGGGGTGGGTCACCCCTCCACTTT	CASSQEARGGSPLHF
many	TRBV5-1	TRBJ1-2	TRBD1	TGCGCCAGCAGCTTGGAACCTGGACAGGGGAGCAATGGCTACACCTTC	CASSLEPGQGSNGYTF
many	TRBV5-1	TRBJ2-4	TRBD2	TGCGCCAGCAGCTTGGGTTCGGGAGGGGCAGGGAACATTCAGTACTTC	CASSLGSGGAGNIQYF
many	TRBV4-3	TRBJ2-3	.	TGCGCCAGCAGCCAAGATTGGCAGCAAAACACAGATACGCAGTATTTT	CASSQDWQQNTDTQYF
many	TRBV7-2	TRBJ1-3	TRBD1	TGTGCCAGCAGCTCGGACAGGGGGAACACCATATATTTT	CASSSDRGNTIYF
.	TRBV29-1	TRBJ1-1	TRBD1	TGCAGCGGGGGAAAGGGGGCGTTTGGCGTGAACACTGAAGCTTTCTTT	CSGGKGAFGVNTEAFF
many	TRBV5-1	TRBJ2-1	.	TGCGCAAGCAGCTTAGGATATAACAATGAGCAGTTCTTC	CASSLGYNNEQFF
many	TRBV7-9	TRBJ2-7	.	TGTGCCAGCAGCTTCATAGGAACCTACGAGCAGTACTTC	CASSFIGTYEQYF
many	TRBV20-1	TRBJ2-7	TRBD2	TGCAGTGCTAGAGGGACTAGCGGGAGTGCCTACGAGCAGTACTTC	CSARGTSGSAYEQYF
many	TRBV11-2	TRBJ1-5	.	TGTGCCAGCAGTCGAAACAGGAATAACAATCAGCCCCAGCATTTT	CASSRNRNNNQPQHF
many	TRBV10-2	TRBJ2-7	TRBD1	TGCGCCAGCACCGGACAGGGCCCCTACGAGCAGTACTTC	CASTGQGPYEQYF
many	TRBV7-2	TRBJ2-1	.	TGTGCCAGCAGCTTAAGTAGGGGGTCATACAATGAGCAGTTCTTC	CASSLSRGSYNEQFF
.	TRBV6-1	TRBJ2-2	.	TGTGCTAGCAGTGAAGGGGAGGTTGGGGAGCTGTTTTTT	CASSEGEVGELFF
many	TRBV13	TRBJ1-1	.	TGTGCCAGCAGCTCACGCGGTGGGGGAAACACTGAAGCTTTCTTT	CASSSRGGGNTEAFF
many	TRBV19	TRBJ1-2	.	TGTGCCAGTTCCGATGGGGAAGGCTACACCTTC	CASSDGEGYTF